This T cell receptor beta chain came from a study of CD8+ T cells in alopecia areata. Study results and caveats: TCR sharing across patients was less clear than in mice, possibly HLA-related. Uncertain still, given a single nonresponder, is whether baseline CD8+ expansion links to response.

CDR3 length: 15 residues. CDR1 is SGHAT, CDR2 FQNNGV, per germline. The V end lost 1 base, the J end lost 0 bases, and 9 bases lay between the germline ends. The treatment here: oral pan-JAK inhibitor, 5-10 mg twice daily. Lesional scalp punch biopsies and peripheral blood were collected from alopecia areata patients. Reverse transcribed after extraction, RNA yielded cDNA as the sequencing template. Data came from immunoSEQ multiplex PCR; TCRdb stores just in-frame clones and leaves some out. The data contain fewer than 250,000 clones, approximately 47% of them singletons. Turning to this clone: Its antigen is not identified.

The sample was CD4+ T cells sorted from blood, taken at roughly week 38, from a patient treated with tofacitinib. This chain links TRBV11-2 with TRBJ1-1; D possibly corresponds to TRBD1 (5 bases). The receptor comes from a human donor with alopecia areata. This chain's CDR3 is CASSLGDRLNTEAFF. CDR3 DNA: TGTGCCAGCAGCTTAGGCGACAGATTGAACACTGAAGCTTTCTTT.